This TCR beta chain comes out of a study of T cells in Graves' hyperthyroidism and ophthalmopathy. Amplified TCR beta CDR3 regions came from RNA transcripts. The HTBI primer set was used in a first-round RT-PCR of the TCR CDR3. TCRdb fed the multiplex PCR reads into MiXCR, producing one record per CDR3 protein. The sample has more than 350,000 distinct CDR3 sequences, more than 12% seen once; the top ten hold less than 35%. This clonotype was detected many times. CDR1 and CDR2 (germline): MNHEY, SMNVEV (reference sequence). The V gene end was trimmed by 5 bases and the J gene end by 3 bases; junction bases not matched to a gene: 5. The CDR3 length is 17 residues.

The chain recombines TRBV27 with TRBJ2-2; 14 bases line up with TRBD2. Sequenced sample: blood. This clonotype was sampled from a woman under 40 with Graves' hyperthyroidism. CDR3 region: CASSPGLAGVYTGELFF. The CDR3 DNA follows: TGTGCCAGCAGTCCGGGACTAGCGGGAGTTTACACCGGGGAGCTGTTTTTT.